This T cell receptor (beta chain) was recorded in a study of tumor and adjacent non-tumor tissue in lung cancer. Three rounds of nested PCR, following a modified ARM-PCR protocol, produced the TCRbeta library. TCRdb reprocessed the multiplex PCR reads via MiXCR and lists one record per CDR3 protein. The data contain approximately 120,000 distinct CDR3 sequences, 60% to 65% of them singletons. This sample's RNA came from whole unsorted tissue. Distant lung tissue was collected more than 3 cm away from the tumor edge. This clonotype appeared many times. Germline CDR1 ENHRY, CDR2 SYGVKD. The CDR3 is 13 amino acids. The V end lost 0 bases, the J end lost 14 bases, and 14 bases lay between the germline ends.

This clonotype was sampled from a man aged 55 to 70 with non-small cell lung cancer. The sample was distant non-tumor lung tissue. This chain connects TRBV10-3 to TRBJ2-1, with D possibly being TRBD1 (7 bases). The CDR3 loop reads CAISESEGATEFF. CDR3 nucleotide sequence: TGTGCCATCAGTGAGTCGGAGGGGGCAACCGAGTTCTTC.